This T cell receptor (beta chain) was recorded in a study of T cell repertoires in cytomegalovirus infection. Study overall: Signatures in public TCR beta sequences pointed to both CMV infection and matching HLA type. General observations from the study: Dominating the ex vivo response were HLA-C-restricted CMV-specific TCR beta clonotypes. Cumulative public TCR beta family frequency identified CMV carriers with the relevant HLA.

A remark on this clonotype: What it binds is unknown.

A single record per CDR3 protein comes from TCRdb applying MiXCR to the reads. The table has approximately 120,000 distinct CDR3 sequences, approximately 30% seen once. The input for sequencing was CD8+ T cells from cultured PBMCs, taken from culture after CMV antigen stimulation. The TCR comes from a human donor in good health (CMV status not recorded). Some clones in this sample may be carry-over from other donors' samples.

This CDR3 is CASRAGNTIYF. For the CDR3, the DNA is TGTGCCAGCAGGGCAGGAAACACCATATATTTT. The rearrangement links TRBV2 to TRBJ1-3, with D unresolved. Germline CDR1 SNHLY, CDR2 FYNNEI. The CDR3 runs 11 residues. V lost 6 bases and J 4 bases, leaving 4 bases between the germline ends.